The 4 T cell receptor beta chains in this list originate from one sample, sequenced in a study of cytotoxic CD8 clonotypes in ibrutinib-treated CLL. Repertoires were generated with immunoSEQ multiplex PCR, while TCRdb's copy carries only in-frame clones and drops some. The sample consists of just under 70,000 clones, around two thirds of them appearing once. The sample was PBMCs, taken after 12 months of ibrutinib treatment. The receptors were gathered from a human donor with chronic lymphocytic leukemia.

This chain connects TRBV5-1 to TRBJ2-7; TRBD1 matches 9 bases. The V segment lost 4 bases and the J segment 6 bases; nucleotides outside the gene matches: 11. The CDR3 contains 15 residues. CDR1 and CDR2 (germline): SGHRS, YFSETQ. CDR3 in DNA: TGCGCCAGCAGCCCCCCGGGACAGGGTCTCGGCGAGCAGTACTTC. Its protein product is CASSPPGQGLGEQYF.

This clone appeared a few times. The chain links TRBV4-3 to TRBJ2-1, with 14 bases identical to TRBD2. From germline, CDR1 is LGHNA and CDR2 YSLEER. With 1 base clipped from V and 8 bases from J, the junction kept 4 bases outside the gene matches. The CDR3 runs to 16 residues. The CDR3 nucleotides read TGCGCCAGCAGCCAAGGACTAGCGGGGGGGCCAGATGAGCAGTTCTTC. Translating it yields CASSQGLAGGPDEQFF.

The J gene is TRBJ2-7, the V gene TRBV30; no clear D. The V and J ends lost 1 base and 4 bases respectively, with 11 bases between them. The germline CDR1 and CDR2 sequences are GTSNPN and SVGIG (reference sequence). This CDR3 comprises 13 residues. CDR3 sequence reads: CAWSAALLYEQYF. The CDR3 region has the DNA TGTGCCTGGAGTGCGGCGCTGCTTTACGAGCAGTACTTC. Using reference TRBV30 and TRBJ2-7 for the parts outside the CDR3, the full variable domain is SQTIHQWPATLVQPVGSPLSLECTVEGTSNPNLYWYRQAAGRGLQLLFYSVGIGQISSEVPQNLSASRPQDRQFILSSKKLLLSDSGFYLCAWSAALLYEQYFGPGTRLTVT.

This sequence joins TRBV6-5 and TRBJ1-1, with 8 bases that match TRBD1. The V gene's germline CDR1 is MNHEY and CDR2 SVGAGI. CDR3 length: 14 residues. The V and J ends lost 2 bases and 4 bases, in that order; junction bases with no gene match: 3. Written as DNA, the CDR3 is TGTGCCAGCAGTTACCCAGGGGGCGGCACTGAAGCTTTCTTT. This sequence encodes CASSYPGGGTEAFF.